This T cell receptor (beta chain) came from a study of radiotherapy plus CTLA-4 blockade in lung cancer. About the research overall: There were objective responses in roughly a sixth of patients, and around 32% had disease control.

Focal radiation plus CTLA-4 blockade with ipilimumab was given to patients with chemo-refractory metastatic non-small-cell lung cancer. Study observations and caveats: Increased serum interferon-beta after radiation also reportedly predicted response strongly. Radiotherapy with ipilimumab was followed by blood expansion of tumor-derived clones.

Profiled with immunoSEQ multiplex PCR; TCRdb holds only in-frame clones, not every one. The sample has about 80,000 clones, approximately 84% seen once. The CDR3 is made up of 15 amino acids. The germline V gene has CDR1 LNHDA and CDR2 SQIVND (reference sequence). The V gene lost 1 base and the J gene lost 7 bases, with 16 bases spanning the gap. The sample holds a few counts of this clone. Its antigen remains unidentified. This chain links TRBV19 with TRBJ1-1, with D uncertain. This material consisted of peripheral blood, taken from a patient treated with radiotherapy plus ipilimumab. The receptor's source is a human donor with non-small cell lung cancer who had stable disease on radiotherapy plus ipilimumab. CDR3: CASSIGGSSAGEAFF. CDR3 in DNA: TGTGCCAGTAGTATAGGGGGTAGCTCGGCGGGTGAAGCTTTCTTT.